The clone carrying this TCR beta chain was counted a single time. The source of the sample is a study of blood T cell repertoires in COVID-19. Study summary: COVID-19 samples collected from the United States, Italy and Spain covered acute and convalescent phases.

The table came from immunoSEQ multiplex PCR; TCRdb's copy has only in-frame clones and leaves some out. The sample records about 150,000 clones, approximately 86% being singletons. The CDR3 is 18 amino acids. Germline loops: CDR1 MDHEN, CDR2 SYDVKM. Trimming removed 4 bases at V and 0 bases at J, with 16 bases between. All enrollees were roughly 18 to 100 years old and from 20 to 30 US areas. Within 2 weeks before study entry, exposed participants met a COVID-19 case. Sequencing was carried out using PBMCs or T cells enriched from blood (not recorded which). This sequence originates from a woman in her thirties or forties who had been exposed to COVID-19. V gene TRBV28 combines with J gene TRBJ1-6; D gene unclear. The CDR3 DNA follows: TGTGCCAGCAGTTCCGCCGGGGTCCTGAGCTCCTATAATTCACCCCTCCACTTT. It encodes CASSSAGVLSSYNSPLHF.